Below, 12 T cell receptor beta chains from the same sample are listed, as sequenced in a study of blood T cell repertoires in COVID-19. Clones were read by immunoSEQ multiplex PCR, and TCRdb kept only the in-frame ones, dropping some. This table has over 90,000 clones, 70% to 90% appearing once. The sequencing sample was made of peripheral blood. The receptors derive from a woman aged 55-70 years with acute or convalescent COVID-19.

The V gene is TRBV6-5, the J gene TRBJ1-2; possible D gene TRBD1, 5 bases. Per the germline V gene, CDR1 is MNHEY and CDR2 is SVGAGI. V lost 5 bases and J lost 4, with 17 bases in between. The CDR3 runs 15 residues. CDR3 residues: CASSPGHPSSYGYTF. In DNA form, the CDR3 reads TGTGCCAGCAGTCCCGGACATCCGAGTAGCTATGGCTACACCTTC.

This chain links TRBV25-1 with TRBJ1-2, with a tentative D call TRBD1 (5 bases). V was clipped by 1 base and J by 3 bases, with 9 bases between them. CDR3 length: 14 amino acids. CDR1 and CDR2 from the germline V gene are MGHDK and SYGVNS. CDR3 loop: CASSEWQGYYGYTF. CDR3 nucleotides: TGTGCCAGCAGTGAATGGCAGGGTTACTATGGCTACACCTTC.

This clone was seen a handful of times. The rearrangement links TRBV7-3 to TRBJ1-2; TRBD1 agrees at 11 bases. The ends lost 5 bases at V and 7 bases at J; junction bases unmatched: 3. Germline V gene data show CDR1 as SGHTA and CDR2 as FQGTGA. The CDR3 has 13 residues. The CDR3 DNA follows: TGTGCCAGCAGCCAGGGGACAGGGGGTGGCTACACCTTC. Residues: CASSQGTGGGYTF.

The V gene is TRBV27, the J gene TRBJ2-7, with D perhaps matching TRBD2 (5 bases). Germline loops: CDR1 MNHEY, CDR2 SMNVEV (reference sequence). This CDR3 is built from 14 residues. V lost 3 bases, J lost 5 bases, and 14 bases lay in between. CDR3 sequence: CASSFPRESHEQYF. The DNA for the CDR3 is TGTGCCAGCAGTTTTCCACGGGAATCGCACGAGCAGTACTTC.

The chain joins TRBV10-3 to TRBJ2-7; possibly TRBD2 for D (5 bases). With 3 bases removed from V and 1 base from J, the gap between germline ends came to 10 bases. This CDR3 contains 14 residues. Germline CDR1 ENHRY, CDR2 SYGVKD. DNA of the CDR3: TGTGCCATCAGTGAAGGACGGACTTCCTACGAGCAGTACTTC. The encoded protein is CAISEGRTSYEQYF.

This clone appeared once. The chain is built from TRBV6-6 and TRBJ2-1; 14 positions agree with TRBD2. V lost 5 bases and J lost 8; bases outside the gene matches: 11. The germline gives CDR1 MNHNY, CDR2 SVGAGI (reference sequence). This CDR3 spans 17 amino acids. CDR3 DNA: TGTGCCAGCAGTCTCGGGACTAGCGGGAGATCCCGCGATGAGCAGTTCTTC. It translates to CASSLGTSGRSRDEQFF.

This clone was seen a handful of times. CDR3 DNA: TGCGCCAGCAGCTTGGTAAGTAGCGGCAATGAGCAGTTCTTC. Its protein product is CASSLVSSGNEQFF. This chain connects TRBV5-1 to TRBJ2-1, with D possibly TRBD2 on 6 matching bases. Germline V lookup: CDR1 SGHRS, CDR2 YFSETQ. This CDR3 is built from 14 residues. The V end lost 0 bases, the J end lost 6 bases, and 10 bases lay between the germline ends.

The rearrangement joins TRBV5-1 to TRBJ1-2; perhaps TRBD1 as D (5 bases). The CDR3 has 15 residues. V was trimmed by 0 bases and J by 8 bases, leaving 17 bases between them. Germline-derived CDR1 and CDR2 are SGHRS and YFSETQ. The CDR3 region has the DNA TGCGCCAGCAGCTTGGGGCCAGGGACTCATCGGGGCTACACCTTC. Its protein product is CASSLGPGTHRGYTF.

J is TRBJ1-2 and V is TRBV4-1, with unresolved D. The CDR3 sequence is 14 residues long. CDR1 and CDR2 (germline): MGHRA, YSYEKL. Between the trimmed V and J ends, which lost 1 base and 4 bases, there was a span of 10 bases. CDR3 DNA: TGCGCCAGCAGCCAAGGGATCGACTCCTATGGCTACACCTTC. It translates to CASSQGIDSYGYTF.

V usage is TRBV24-1 and J usage is TRBJ2-3, with 7 bases lining up with TRBD2. J gave up 6 bases and V 3 bases, and 11 bases lay outside the gene matches. Germline V gene data show CDR1 as KGHDR and CDR2 as SFDVKD. The CDR3 has 16 residues. CDR3 DNA: TGTGCCACCAGTGATCCCCTTGGGGCGGGAGATGATACGCAGTATTTT. It encodes CATSDPLGAGDDTQYF.

V is TRBV28 and J is TRBJ2-3; TRBD1 matches 10 bases. The V gene end was trimmed by 3 bases and the J gene end by 13 bases; junction bases not matched to a gene: 7. The CDR3 is 13 amino acids. Germline V gene data show CDR1 as MDHEN and CDR2 as SYDVKM. The CDR3 is CASSFLDRGLKYF. DNA of the CDR3: TGTGCCAGCAGTTTCCTCGACAGGGGGCTTAAGTATTTT.

The J gene is TRBJ2-2, the V gene TRBV10-2; D not resolved. V dropped 4 bases and J dropped 6 bases, with 12 bases sitting between them. Per germline, CDR1 WSHSY and CDR2 SAAADI. CDR3 length: 14 residues. CDR3 residues: CASSVMIESGELFF. The CDR3, as DNA: TGCGCCAGCAGTGTGATGATAGAGTCCGGGGAGCTGTTTTTT.